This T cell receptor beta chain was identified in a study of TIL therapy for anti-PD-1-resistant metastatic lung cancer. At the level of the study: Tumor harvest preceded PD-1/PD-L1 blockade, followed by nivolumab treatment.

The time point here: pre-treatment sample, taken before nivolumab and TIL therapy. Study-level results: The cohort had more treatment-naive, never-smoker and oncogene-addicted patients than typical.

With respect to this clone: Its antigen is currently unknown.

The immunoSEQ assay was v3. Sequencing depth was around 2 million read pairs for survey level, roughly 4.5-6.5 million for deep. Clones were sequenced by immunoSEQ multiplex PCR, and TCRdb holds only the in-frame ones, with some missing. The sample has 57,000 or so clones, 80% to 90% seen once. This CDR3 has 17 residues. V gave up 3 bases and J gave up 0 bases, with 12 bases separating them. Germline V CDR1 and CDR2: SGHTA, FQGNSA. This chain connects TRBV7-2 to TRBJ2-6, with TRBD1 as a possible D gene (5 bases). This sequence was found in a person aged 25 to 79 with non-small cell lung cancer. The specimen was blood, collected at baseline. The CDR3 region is CASSFTGSYSGANVLTF. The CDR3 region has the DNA TGTGCCAGCAGCTTTACAGGTTCCTACTCTGGGGCCAACGTCCTGACTTTC. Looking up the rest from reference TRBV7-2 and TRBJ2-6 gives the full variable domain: GAGVSQSPSNKVTEKGKDVELRCDPISGHTALYWYRQSLGQGLEFLIYFQGNSAPDKSGLPSDRFSAERTGGSVSTLTIQRTQQEDSAVYLCASSFTGSYSGANVLTFGAGSRLTVL.